The 30 T cell receptor beta chains in this list originate from one sample, sequenced in a study of T cell responses to AZD1222 COVID-19 vaccine. Using immunoSEQ multiplex PCR, the repertoire was profiled, and TCRdb retains in-frame clones only, with some absent. The sample holds 98,000 or so clones, approximately 89% seen once. This sample comprised peripheral blood, obtained on day 0 of AZD1222 vaccination. The receptors stem from an adult in good health.

As DNA, the CDR3 is TGTGCCAGCACCTTTAGCGGGGACAGGGGAAAGTCCGGGGAGCTGTTTTTT. Translating it yields CASTFSGDRGKSGELFF. The V and J genes are TRBV11-3 and TRBJ2-2; 10 bases match TRBD1. V shed 7 bases, J shed 6 bases, and the junction held 14 bases outside the gene matches. The CDR3 loop spans 17 amino acids. Looked up from germline, CDR1 is SGHNT and CDR2 is YENEEA.

This chain connects TRBV12-5 to TRBJ1-4; no definite D call. The CDR3 covers 16 residues. CDR1 and CDR2 (germline): LGHNT, FRNRAP. V shed 2 bases and J shed 2 bases, with 12 bases lying between them. In DNA, the CDR3 is TGTGCTAGTGGTTTGATGGCAGCGGGGACTAATGAAAAACTGTTTTTT. Amino acid sequence: CASGLMAAGTNEKLFF.

The chain carries TRBV5-1 and TRBJ1-1; D is possibly TRBD1 (6 bases). The CDR3 extends over 16 amino acids. CDR1 is SGHRS and CDR2 is YFSETQ in the germline V gene. Trimming took 6 bases from V and 5 from J, leaving 23 bases between them. Here the CDR3 reads CASTLMGGPEQTEAFF. The CDR3 coding sequence is TGCGCCAGCACCCTGATGGGGGGGCCAGAACAGACTGAAGCTTTCTTT. Full variable domain (outside the CDR3, taken from reference TRBV5-1 and TRBJ1-1): KAGVTQTPRYLIKTRGQQVTLSCSPISGHRSVSWYQQTPGQGLQFLFEYFSETQRNKGNFPGRFSGRQFSNSRSEMNVSTLELGDSALYLCASTLMGGPEQTEAFFGQGTRLTVV.

This chain joins TRBV27 and TRBJ2-3; D is uncertain. Germline assignment: CDR1 MNHEY and CDR2 SMNVEV (reference sequence). Trimming shortened V by 0 bases and J by 6 bases, and 10 bases separated the two germline ends. This CDR3 has 14 residues. The CDR3 DNA is TGTGCCAGCAGTTTATCGTTGGGTTGGGATACGCAGTATTTT. This translates into CASSLSLGWDTQYF.

The rearrangement uses TRBV5-4 and TRBJ2-1; 13 positions agree with TRBD2. Germline assignment: CDR1 SGHNT and CDR2 YYREEE (reference sequence). The CDR3 has 19 amino acids. The V and J ends lost 4 bases and 0 bases, in that order; junction bases with no gene match: 10. The CDR3 spells CASSRGLAGASSSYNEQFF. CDR3 sequence (DNA): TGTGCCAGCAGCCGAGGACTAGCGGGGGCCTCAAGCTCCTACAATGAGCAGTTCTTC.

The J gene is TRBJ2-3, the V gene TRBV5-4; D is ambiguous. The CDR3 sequence is 15 residues long. The germline V and J ends were trimmed by 2 bases and 2 bases, with 12 bases remaining between them. Germline CDR1 SGHNT, CDR2 YYREEE (reference sequence). In DNA form, the CDR3 reads TGTGCCAGCAGCTTTTCGAGCAGAGCCACAGATACGCAGTATTTT. Translation gives CASSFSSRATDTQYF.

This clone was seen only a few times. The chain is built from TRBV30 and TRBJ2-2, with a tentative D call TRBD1 (5 bases). This CDR3 spans 15 amino acids. Deletions cut 5 bases from V and 3 bases from J, with 16 bases between. Per the germline V gene, CDR1 is GTSNPN and CDR2 is SVGIG (reference sequence). The CDR3, as DNA: TGTGCCTGGTCCCCAGGGTATAGGGACACCGGGGAGCTGTTTTTT. Translation gives CAWSPGYRDTGELFF.

The rearrangement joins TRBV5-1 to TRBJ2-3, with D possibly being TRBD2 (5 bases). CDR3 length: 13 amino acids. The V gene's germline CDR1 is SGHRS and CDR2 YFSETQ. This chain's CDR3 is CATGRGQGDTQYF. The DNA for the CDR3 is TGCGCTACGGGCCGGGGTCAAGGAGATACGCAGTATTTT.

The J gene is TRBJ2-2, the V gene TRBV7-8; 7 bases are shared with TRBD1. The V gene's germline CDR1 is SGHVS and CDR2 FQNEAQ. V lost 4 bases to trimming and J lost 8 bases; unmatched junction nucleotides: 13. The CDR3 totals 16 residues. The CDR3 coding sequence is TGTGCCAGCAGCTCCCCTCCGTGGCAGGGGGTGGGGGAGCTGTTTTTT. Its translation: CASSSPPWQGVGELFF.

The chain links TRBV27 to TRBJ2-3, with 11 nucleotides matching TRBD1. Trimming took 5 bases from V and 1 from J; bases not matched to a gene: 5. The CDR3 spans 16 residues. Per the germline V gene, CDR1 is MNHEY and CDR2 is SMNVEV (reference sequence). CDR3 amino acids: CASSERTGGGTDTQYF. CDR3 in DNA: TGTGCCAGCAGTGAGCGGACAGGGGGCGGCACAGATACGCAGTATTTT.

The rearrangement links TRBV6-6 to TRBJ2-5; D gene uncertain. V lost 1 base and J 0 bases, leaving 6 bases between the germline ends. The CDR3 sequence is 14 residues long. In germline, CDR1 is MNHNY, CDR2 SVGAGI (reference sequence). In DNA, the CDR3 is TGTGCCAGCAGTTACTTGCTAGACCAAGAGACCCAGTACTTC. It is translated as CASSYLLDQETQYF.

This clone occurred once. The V and J genes are TRBV6-1 and TRBJ2-1; 10 bases align to TRBD2. The V gene's germline CDR1 is MNHNS and CDR2 SASEGT. The CDR3 runs 15 residues. The V gene end was trimmed by 3 bases and the J gene end by 2 bases; junction bases not matched to a gene: 1. DNA for the CDR3: TGTGCCAGCAGTGAGCTAGCGGGGGCCTACAATGAGCAGTTCTTC. As protein: CASSELAGAYNEQFF.

The chain couples TRBV5-1 to TRBJ1-2; TRBD1 matches at 7 bases. The CDR3 spans 16 residues. V dropped 1 base and J dropped 0; count of bases not matched to a gene: 6. The germline gives CDR1 SGHRS, CDR2 YFSETQ. This chain's CDR3 is CASSLTGQDSNYGYTF. The CDR3 nucleotides are TGCGCCAGCAGCTTGACCGGACAGGACTCTAACTATGGCTACACCTTC.

The V gene is TRBV7-3, the J gene TRBJ2-3, with TRBD2 matching over 8 bases. The junction had 9 bases not matched to a gene; V was cut back by 4 bases and J by 6 bases. The CDR3 length is 15 residues. Germline V gene sequence: CDR1 SGHTA, CDR2 FQGTGA. This chain's CDR3 is CASSSQAGGRDTQYF. CDR3 sequence (DNA): TGTGCCAGCAGCTCTCAGGCGGGGGGCAGGGATACGCAGTATTTT.

The CDR3 spells CASSDRGRTEAFF. DNA of the CDR3: TGTGCCAGCAGTGACAGGGGTAGGACTGAAGCTTTCTTT. The J gene is TRBJ1-1, the V gene TRBV6-1; D is possibly TRBD1 (6 bases). Looked up from germline, CDR1 is MNHNS and CDR2 is SASEGT. The CDR3 is 13 amino acids. V lost 3 bases, J lost 5 bases, and 10 bases lay in between.

The genes are TRBV4-1 and TRBJ1-2; D is undetermined. Trimming cost V 1 base and J 10 bases, with 13 bases left between them. The CDR3 runs 13 residues. Germline CDR1 and CDR2: MGHRA and YSYEKL. CDR3 loop: CASSQANGIAYTF. CDR3 coding DNA: TGCGCCAGCAGCCAAGCGAATGGGATTGCCTACACCTTC.

The chain is built from TRBV18 and TRBJ2-1; D unclear. Germline CDR1 is KGHSH and CDR2 is LQKENI. The CDR3 runs to 13 residues. Trimming took 1 base from V and 5 from J, leaving 6 bases between them. The CDR3 region has the DNA TGTGCCAGCTCACCACTGTCGGACAATGAGCAGTTCTTC. Protein sequence: CASSPLSDNEQFF.

The table lists this clone with a count of one. Written as DNA, the CDR3 is TGCGCCAGCAGCCCAGCGGGTGGGTACGAGCAGTACTTC. Protein sequence: CASSPAGGYEQYF. The chain recombines TRBV5-1 with TRBJ2-7, with D perhaps matching TRBD2 (6 bases). This CDR3 comprises 13 residues. Germline V CDR1 and CDR2: SGHRS, YFSETQ. Trimming pared 4 bases from V and 4 bases from J, leaving 12 bases between.

About this clone itself: The conserved phenylalanine or tryptophan is not found at the CDR3 terminus, so this likely reflects a read error. The chain is built from TRBV6-6 and TRBJ1-6; 9 bases match TRBD1. There are 14 residues in the CDR3. Germline-derived CDR1 and CDR2 are MNHNY and SVGAGI (reference sequence). V was pared by 8 bases and J by 10 bases, with 9 bases of the junction left unmatched. The CDR3 sequence: CASSGWTGESPLHL. As DNA, the CDR3 is TGTGCCAGCTCGGGGTGGACAGGGGAATCACCCCTCCACCTT.

The chain couples TRBV4-1 to TRBJ2-7; TRBD1 matches 8 bases. This CDR3 spans 13 amino acids. J was trimmed by 3 bases and V by 6 bases; bases with no gene match: 4. Germline V lookup: CDR1 MGHRA, CDR2 YSYEKL. Here the CDR3 DNA reads TGCGCCAGCAGAGGACAGGGCCGCTACGAGCAGTACTTC. This codes for CASRGQGRYEQYF.

The genes are TRBV5-1 and TRBJ2-5; D is perhaps TRBD1 (6 bases). The CDR3 runs 14 residues. The V end was cut by 3 bases, the J end by 1 base, with 10 bases between. Germline CDR1 and CDR2: SGHRS and YFSETQ. In DNA, the CDR3 is TGCGCCAGCAGCTCTGACAGGTCCCAAGAGACCCAGTACTTC. Translating it yields CASSSDRSQETQYF. Together with reference TRBV5-1 and TRBJ2-5, the CDR3 gives the full variable domain: KAGVTQTPRYLIKTRGQQVTLSCSPISGHRSVSWYQQTPGQGLQFLFEYFSETQRNKGNFPGRFSGRQFSNSRSEMNVSTLELGDSALYLCASSSDRSQETQYFGPGTRLLVL.

This chain links TRBV27 with TRBJ1-5; D uncertain. From germline, CDR1 is MNHEY and CDR2 SMNVEV (reference sequence). The CDR3 runs 13 residues. Trimming took off 3 bases at V and 6 bases at J, with 9 bases between the two ends. The CDR3 sequence is CASSFFMGQPQHF. Written as DNA, the CDR3 is TGTGCCAGCAGTTTTTTCATGGGTCAGCCCCAGCATTTT.

The chain couples TRBV2 to TRBJ2-4, with D maybe TRBD1 (7 bases). The V gene's germline CDR1 is SNHLY and CDR2 FYNNEI. V was clipped by 7 bases and J by 15 bases, with 25 bases between them. CDR3 length equals 14 residues. Here the CDR3 reads CASTGARGRFVGYF. CDR3 DNA sequence: TGTGCCAGCACTGGGGCCAGGGGGAGGTTTGTTGGGTACTTC.

V and J are TRBV3-1 (or the pseudogene TRBV3-2) and TRBJ1-1, with a tentative D call TRBD1 (5 bases). Germline lookup yields CDR1 LGHDT and CDR2 YNNKEL (reference sequence). The CDR3 spans 17 residues. The V end lost 0 bases, the J end lost 4 bases, and 18 bases lay between the germline ends. For the CDR3, the DNA is TGTGCCAGCAGCCAAGAAGGGTGGGGGTGGCTAGGCACTGAAGCTTTCTTT. Protein sequence: CASSQEGWGWLGTEAFF.

This chain joins TRBV5-1 and TRBJ1-5, with D tentatively TRBD1 (5 bases). CDR3 size: 15 residues. The ends were cut back, 0 bases at V and 6 bases at J, with 13 bases in the middle. Per germline, CDR1 SGHRS and CDR2 YFSETQ. CDR3 sequence (DNA): TGCGCCAGCAGCTTGGAAGACGGGACCCGTCAGCCCCAGCATTTT. It translates to CASSLEDGTRQPQHF.

The chain is built from TRBV28 and TRBJ1-3, with TRBD1 matching over 8 bases. V dropped 5 bases and J dropped 11; count of bases not matched to a gene: 20. CDR1 MDHEN and CDR2 SYDVKM come from the germline V gene. The CDR3 totals 17 residues. The DNA for the CDR3 is TGTGCCAGCAGTATCCTGAGGGGGGCAGGGGGCGGATTATCCATATATTTT. Translation gives CASSILRGAGGGLSIYF.

J is TRBJ2-1 and V is TRBV12-3 or TRBV12-4; D perhaps matches TRBD1 (5 bases). The CDR3 has 12 amino acids. The V gene lost 1 base and the J gene lost 9 bases, with 7 bases spanning the gap. In nucleotides, the CDR3 is TGTGCCAGCAGTTTAGGCAGGGCTGAGCAGTTCTTC. It yields the protein CASSLGRAEQFF.

The genes are TRBV4-1 and TRBJ1-2, with D hard to call. The CDR3 consists of 16 residues. Looked up from germline, CDR1 is MGHRA and CDR2 is YSYEKL. Trimming cost V 0 bases and J 4 bases, with 15 bases left between them. The CDR3 nucleotides read TGCGCCAGCAGCCAAGATAGAGGTCAGGTGATCTATGGCTACACCTTC. Protein sequence: CASSQDRGQVIYGYTF.

The rearrangement links TRBV5-1 to TRBJ2-5; no definite D call. CDR1 and CDR2 (germline): SGHRS, YFSETQ. Trimming removed 4 bases from V and 1 base from J, with 5 bases in between. The CDR3 consists of 12 residues. CDR3 sequence (DNA): TGCGCCAGCAGCCGTACCCAAGAGACCCAGTACTTC. Residues: CASSRTQETQYF.

The V gene is TRBV6-5, the J gene TRBJ1-1, with D possibly matching TRBD1 (5 bases). V shed 7 bases and J shed 1 base, with 16 bases lying between them. The CDR3 runs to 15 residues. CDR1 MNHEY and CDR2 SVGAGI come from the germline V gene. The CDR3: CASKEGEGPNTEAFF. CDR3 nucleotides: TGTGCCAGCAAAGAAGGGGAGGGACCGAACACTGAAGCTTTCTTT.